These 23 T cell receptor beta chains were all obtained from the same sample, sequenced in a study of radiation and T cells in renal cell carcinoma. Time point given: blood 2 weeks post-SBRT. Treatment of the sample: 15 Gy SBRT to primary tumor, nephrectomy 4 weeks later. The repertoire was sequenced with immunoSEQ multiplex PCR; TCRdb's copy has only in-frame clones and lacks some. The sample lists 120,000 or so clones; around 82% were seen once. The specimen was blood, collected from a patient whose treatment included radiotherapy and nephrectomy. These receptors were collected from a man in his forties or fifties with renal cell carcinoma.

The rearrangement joins TRBV5-1 to TRBJ2-5; weak D call: TRBD2 (5 bases). The CDR3 is 15 amino acids. Germline V lookup: CDR1 SGHRS, CDR2 YFSETQ. V lost 2 bases and J lost 1, with 12 bases in between. The CDR3 sequence is CASSLGLGGQETQYF. CDR3 in DNA: TGCGCCAGCAGCTTAGGACTGGGCGGCCAAGAGACCCAGTACTTC.

This clone was found once. The chain uses TRBV4-1 and TRBJ2-3; no clear D gene. CDR1 is MGHRA and CDR2 is YSYEKL in the germline V gene. This CDR3 has 17 amino acids. Trimming took off 0 bases at V and 0 bases at J, with 13 bases between the two ends. CDR3 DNA sequence: TGCGCCAGCAGCCAAGAAGGTTCGGCTCGCAGCACAGATACGCAGTATTTT. This translates into CASSQEGSARSTDTQYF.

The CDR3 sequence: CAWSGTGVEKLFF. CDR3 nucleotides: TGTGCCTGGAGTGGGACAGGGGTTGAAAAACTGTTTTTT. The genes are TRBV30 and TRBJ1-4, with 9 bases fitting TRBD1. Germline V lookup: CDR1 GTSNPN, CDR2 SVGIG (reference sequence). J gave up 7 bases and V 1 base, and 1 base lay outside the gene matches. This CDR3 contains 13 residues.

The chain has TRBV9 and TRBJ1-4, with TRBD1 as a possible D gene (5 bases). The CDR3 is 14 residues long. From germline, CDR1 is SGDLS and CDR2 YYNGEE. Trimming took 0 bases from V and 6 from J, leaving 9 bases between them. The CDR3 loop is CASSVAFRDEKLFF. DNA of the CDR3: TGTGCCAGCAGCGTAGCGTTCAGGGATGAAAAACTGTTTTTT.

This chain uses TRBV5-1 with TRBJ2-7; D ambiguous. V lost 0 bases and J 6 bases, leaving 16 bases between the germline ends. Germline loops: CDR1 SGHRS, CDR2 YFSETQ. The CDR3 spans 15 residues. The CDR3 nucleotides are TGCGCCAGCAGCTTGGGGACGGTGTCGAATCTCGAGCAGTACTTC. This codes for CASSLGTVSNLEQYF.

V is TRBV28 and J is TRBJ1-1, with D hard to call. The CDR3 extends over 12 amino acids. With 5 bases removed from V and 8 bases from J, the gap between germline ends came to 12 bases. Germline values: CDR1 MDHEN, CDR2 SYDVKM. The CDR3 sequence: CASSPERLEAFF. CDR3 nucleotides: TGTGCCAGCAGTCCAGAACGGCTCGAAGCTTTCTTT.

The chain combines TRBV29-1 with TRBJ1-2; no firm D call. Trimming removed 6 bases at V and 13 bases at J, with 9 bases between. Germline values: CDR1 SQVTM, CDR2 ANQGSEA. This CDR3 comprises 8 residues. CDR3 DNA sequence: TGCAGCGTAGGCGTTTCCACCTTC. It specifies CSVGVSTF.

Turning to this clone: The sample has other DNA sequences that encode this CDR3 too. CDR3 nucleotides: TGTGCCAGCAGTTCGGGACTAGCGGGGAATAATGAGCAGTTCTTC. Protein sequence: CASSSGLAGNNEQFF. The V call is TRBV27, the J call TRBJ2-1; TRBD2 aligns across 13 bases. The CDR3 is made up of 15 amino acids. Germline values: CDR1 MNHEY, CDR2 SMNVEV (reference sequence). The V and J ends lost 4 bases and 7 bases, in that order; junction bases with no gene match: 4.

The J gene is TRBJ2-1, the V gene TRBV28, with a weak D call TRBD2 (6 bases). Trimming took off 3 bases at V and 7 bases at J, with 16 bases between the two ends. Germline CDR1 reads MDHEN; CDR2 reads SYDVKM. The CDR3 has 15 residues. CDR3 nucleotides: TGTGCCAGCAGTTTTGCAGGAGGGCCGGGAAATGAGCAGTTCTTC. Its protein product is CASSFAGGPGNEQFF.

V is TRBV4-2 and J is TRBJ1-2, with no clear D. CDR1 and CDR2 (germline): LGHNA, YNFKEQ. V was trimmed by 0 bases and J by 4 bases, leaving 6 bases between them. The CDR3 has 13 amino acids. The CDR3 spells CASSQDESYGYTF. CDR3 bases: TGTGCCAGCAGCCAAGATGAGAGCTATGGCTACACCTTC.

The J gene is TRBJ2-1, the V gene TRBV4-1; D ambiguous. CDR1 and CDR2 (germline): MGHRA, YSYEKL. V lost 8 bases and J 4 bases, leaving 6 bases between the germline ends. This CDR3 comprises 11 residues. The CDR3 reads CASSQYNEQFF. DNA for the CDR3: TGCGCCAGCTCGCAATACAATGAGCAGTTCTTC.

The genes are TRBV10-3 and TRBJ2-7, with a tentative D call TRBD1 (6 bases). CDR3 size: 14 residues. Deletions cut 4 bases from V and 0 bases from J, with 10 bases between. Germline assignment: CDR1 ENHRY and CDR2 SYGVKD. Here the CDR3 DNA reads TGTGCCATCAGTGCCCAGGGGAGCTCCTACGAGCAGTACTTC. Translation: CAISAQGSSYEQYF.

The chain recombines TRBV10-2 with TRBJ2-4; a weak D match, TRBD1 (5 bases). Per germline, CDR1 WSHSY and CDR2 SAAADI. The CDR3 runs to 15 residues. The V gene lost 8 bases and the J gene lost 7 bases, with 21 bases spanning the gap. The CDR3 region is CASGPQGGSGNIQYF. The CDR3 DNA is TGCGCCAGCGGGCCGCAGGGTGGCTCCGGGAACATTCAGTACTTC.

V and J are TRBV18 and TRBJ2-7; D unclear. The CDR3 consists of 15 residues. CDR1 and CDR2 (germline): KGHSH, LQKENI. Trimming removed 1 base from V and 0 bases from J, with 10 bases in between. The DNA of the CDR3 is TGTGCCAGCTCACCACGTCGAAGTGGCTCCTACGAGCAGTACTTC. As protein: CASSPRRSGSYEQYF. The complete variable domain, with remaining parts taken from reference TRBV18 and TRBJ2-7, reads NAGVMQNPRHLVRRRGQEARLRCSPMKGHSHVYWYRQLPEEGLKFMVYLQKENIIDESGMPKERFSAEFPKEGPSILRIQQVVRGDSAAYFCASSPRRSGSYEQYFGPGTRLTVT.

This chain links TRBV9 with TRBJ2-7; TRBD2 matches 13 bases. After removal of 0 bases from V and 3 bases from J, the junction contained 3 bases not matched to a gene. This CDR3 region has 16 residues. Germline-derived CDR1 and CDR2 are SGDLS and YYNGEE. CDR3 protein: CASSVGTSGGLYEQYF. The DNA of the CDR3 is TGTGCCAGCAGCGTAGGGACTAGCGGGGGCCTCTACGAGCAGTACTTC.

This sequence joins TRBV7-3 and TRBJ1-1; D is ambiguous. CDR3 length: 14 residues. CDR1 is SGHTA, CDR2 FQGTGA, per germline. V lost 5 bases to trimming and J lost 4 bases, with 14 bases between them. The CDR3 nucleotides are TGTGCCAGCAGCCAAACCGGGTCGGGCACTGAAGCTTTCTTT. Translating gives CASSQTGSGTEAFF.

This sequence joins TRBV29-1 and TRBJ1-1; the D is unclear. V was clipped by 6 bases and J by 0 bases, with 8 bases between them. Per germline, CDR1 SQVTM and CDR2 ANQGSEA. The CDR3 consists of 12 residues. The CDR3 is CSVRGMNTEAFF. The CDR3 region has the DNA TGCAGCGTCCGGGGTATGAACACTGAAGCTTTCTTT.

The genes are TRBV4-1 and TRBJ2-3, with TRBD1 matching over 9 bases. Germline V gene sequence: CDR1 MGHRA, CDR2 YSYEKL. CDR3 length equals 16 residues. J was trimmed by 6 bases and V by 6 bases; bases with no gene match: 13. The CDR3 protein is CASSSPGTGLADTQYF. DNA of the CDR3: TGCGCCAGCAGTTCCCCCGGGACAGGGCTAGCGGATACGCAGTATTTT.

CDR3 nucleotide sequence: TGTGCCAGCAGCCAACAGGGGTATAGCAATCAGCCCCAGCATTTT. Translation gives CASSQQGYSNQPQHF. The rearrangement links TRBV6-5 to TRBJ1-5, with 7 nucleotides matching TRBD1. Germline CDR1 reads MNHEY; CDR2 reads SVGAGI. CDR3 size: 15 residues. Trimming removed 6 bases from V and 0 bases from J; junction bases left unmatched: 5.

The chain uses TRBV4-1 and TRBJ2-2; 7 nucleotides align to TRBD2. Per the germline V gene, CDR1 is MGHRA and CDR2 is YSYEKL. Trimming took 0 bases from V and 7 from J; bases not matched to a gene: 11. This CDR3 spans 17 amino acids. The CDR3 here is CASSQEGIGGRFGELFF. In DNA form, the CDR3 reads TGCGCCAGCAGCCAAGAAGGAATCGGGGGGAGGTTCGGGGAGCTGTTTTTT.

V is TRBV29-1 and J is TRBJ1-1, with D tentatively TRBD1 (5 bases). Trimming shortened V by 7 bases and J by 7 bases, and 22 bases separated the two germline ends. The CDR3 contains 14 residues. Germline V lookup: CDR1 SQVTM, CDR2 ANQGSEA. CDR3 amino acids: CSATRSARGGEAFF. CDR3 nucleotides: TGCAGCGCGACCCGGAGTGCGCGGGGGGGTGAAGCTTTCTTT.

The rearrangement joins TRBV7-9 to TRBJ2-7, with D hard to call. This CDR3 comprises 13 residues. CDR1 is SEHNR, CDR2 FQNEAQ, per germline (reference sequence). Trimming shortened V by 2 bases and J by 3 bases, and 8 bases separated the two germline ends. CDR3 sequence (DNA): TGTGCCAGCAGCTTATTAGGCCACTACGAGCAGTACTTC. Amino acid sequence: CASSLLGHYEQYF.

V usage is TRBV5-4 and J usage is TRBJ2-5; D is possibly TRBD2 (6 bases). The V end lost 4 bases, the J end lost 4 bases, and 11 bases lay between the germline ends. CDR1 and CDR2 (germline): SGHNT, YYREEE (reference sequence). This CDR3 spans 13 amino acids. The CDR3 reads CASSLGTSETQYF. The CDR3 DNA sequence: TGTGCCAGCAGCCTAGGGACTTCAGAGACCCAGTACTTC.